This entry features one TCR beta chain sequence. Primers used in a second PCR of about 6 to 11 cycles were a sample-barcoded 5' primer and a J-beta primer mix. TCRdb redid the calling of the 5' RACE reads with MiXCR, one entry per CDR3 protein. This table has just over 1 million distinct CDR3 sequences, around 43% appearing once. The CDR3 contains 16 residues. CDR1 is SGHDN, CDR2 FVKESK, per germline. The data belong to a study of blood T cells in healthy people across ages. The source material was blood. This chain uses TRBV14 with TRBJ2-5; the D is unclear. The J call may be incorrect, as the DNA end agrees better with TRBJ2-7. The receptor's source is a woman aged 55-69 years in good health. The CDR3 is CASSQALGWGSYEQYF. CDR3 in DNA: TGTGCCAGCAGCCAAGCCCTGGGGTGGGGCTCCTACGAGCAGTACTTC.